The clone carrying this T cell receptor (beta chain) has at least ten counts. As to time point: after trial treatment. Treatment defined: LDRT plus nivolumab, ipilimumab, low-dose cyclophosphamide and aspirin (RACIN trial). Donors were administered nivolumab, ipilimumab, aspirin and low-dose cyclophosphamide, together with low-dose radiotherapy. The sample belongs to a study of low-dose radiotherapy and immunotherapy resistance in tumors. Both TCRalpha and TCRbeta chains were reverse transcribed with V-gene-specific primers. With a V-primer adapter and a constant-region primer, TCRs were amplified for 20 to 25 PCR cycles. The authors amplified isolated mRNA by in vitro transcription. MiXCR, run by TCRdb on the reads, gives a single entry per CDR3 protein. Here the sample spans tens of thousands of distinct CDR3 sequences, 20% to 25% being singletons. Sample: PBMCs, taken after low-dose radiotherapy plus immunotherapy. This clonotype was sampled from a female donor with ovarian cancer.

CDR3 amino acids: CANTYRDRSSTDTQYF. For the CDR3, the DNA is TGTGCCAACACATACAGGGACCGTTCTAGCACAGATACGCAGTATTTT. The J gene is TRBJ2-3, the V gene TRBV2; the D gene is possibly TRBD1 (6 bases). Germline-derived CDR1 and CDR2 are SNHLY and FYNNEI. This CDR3 has 16 amino acids. Trimming shortened V by 10 bases and J by 0 bases, and 20 bases separated the two germline ends.